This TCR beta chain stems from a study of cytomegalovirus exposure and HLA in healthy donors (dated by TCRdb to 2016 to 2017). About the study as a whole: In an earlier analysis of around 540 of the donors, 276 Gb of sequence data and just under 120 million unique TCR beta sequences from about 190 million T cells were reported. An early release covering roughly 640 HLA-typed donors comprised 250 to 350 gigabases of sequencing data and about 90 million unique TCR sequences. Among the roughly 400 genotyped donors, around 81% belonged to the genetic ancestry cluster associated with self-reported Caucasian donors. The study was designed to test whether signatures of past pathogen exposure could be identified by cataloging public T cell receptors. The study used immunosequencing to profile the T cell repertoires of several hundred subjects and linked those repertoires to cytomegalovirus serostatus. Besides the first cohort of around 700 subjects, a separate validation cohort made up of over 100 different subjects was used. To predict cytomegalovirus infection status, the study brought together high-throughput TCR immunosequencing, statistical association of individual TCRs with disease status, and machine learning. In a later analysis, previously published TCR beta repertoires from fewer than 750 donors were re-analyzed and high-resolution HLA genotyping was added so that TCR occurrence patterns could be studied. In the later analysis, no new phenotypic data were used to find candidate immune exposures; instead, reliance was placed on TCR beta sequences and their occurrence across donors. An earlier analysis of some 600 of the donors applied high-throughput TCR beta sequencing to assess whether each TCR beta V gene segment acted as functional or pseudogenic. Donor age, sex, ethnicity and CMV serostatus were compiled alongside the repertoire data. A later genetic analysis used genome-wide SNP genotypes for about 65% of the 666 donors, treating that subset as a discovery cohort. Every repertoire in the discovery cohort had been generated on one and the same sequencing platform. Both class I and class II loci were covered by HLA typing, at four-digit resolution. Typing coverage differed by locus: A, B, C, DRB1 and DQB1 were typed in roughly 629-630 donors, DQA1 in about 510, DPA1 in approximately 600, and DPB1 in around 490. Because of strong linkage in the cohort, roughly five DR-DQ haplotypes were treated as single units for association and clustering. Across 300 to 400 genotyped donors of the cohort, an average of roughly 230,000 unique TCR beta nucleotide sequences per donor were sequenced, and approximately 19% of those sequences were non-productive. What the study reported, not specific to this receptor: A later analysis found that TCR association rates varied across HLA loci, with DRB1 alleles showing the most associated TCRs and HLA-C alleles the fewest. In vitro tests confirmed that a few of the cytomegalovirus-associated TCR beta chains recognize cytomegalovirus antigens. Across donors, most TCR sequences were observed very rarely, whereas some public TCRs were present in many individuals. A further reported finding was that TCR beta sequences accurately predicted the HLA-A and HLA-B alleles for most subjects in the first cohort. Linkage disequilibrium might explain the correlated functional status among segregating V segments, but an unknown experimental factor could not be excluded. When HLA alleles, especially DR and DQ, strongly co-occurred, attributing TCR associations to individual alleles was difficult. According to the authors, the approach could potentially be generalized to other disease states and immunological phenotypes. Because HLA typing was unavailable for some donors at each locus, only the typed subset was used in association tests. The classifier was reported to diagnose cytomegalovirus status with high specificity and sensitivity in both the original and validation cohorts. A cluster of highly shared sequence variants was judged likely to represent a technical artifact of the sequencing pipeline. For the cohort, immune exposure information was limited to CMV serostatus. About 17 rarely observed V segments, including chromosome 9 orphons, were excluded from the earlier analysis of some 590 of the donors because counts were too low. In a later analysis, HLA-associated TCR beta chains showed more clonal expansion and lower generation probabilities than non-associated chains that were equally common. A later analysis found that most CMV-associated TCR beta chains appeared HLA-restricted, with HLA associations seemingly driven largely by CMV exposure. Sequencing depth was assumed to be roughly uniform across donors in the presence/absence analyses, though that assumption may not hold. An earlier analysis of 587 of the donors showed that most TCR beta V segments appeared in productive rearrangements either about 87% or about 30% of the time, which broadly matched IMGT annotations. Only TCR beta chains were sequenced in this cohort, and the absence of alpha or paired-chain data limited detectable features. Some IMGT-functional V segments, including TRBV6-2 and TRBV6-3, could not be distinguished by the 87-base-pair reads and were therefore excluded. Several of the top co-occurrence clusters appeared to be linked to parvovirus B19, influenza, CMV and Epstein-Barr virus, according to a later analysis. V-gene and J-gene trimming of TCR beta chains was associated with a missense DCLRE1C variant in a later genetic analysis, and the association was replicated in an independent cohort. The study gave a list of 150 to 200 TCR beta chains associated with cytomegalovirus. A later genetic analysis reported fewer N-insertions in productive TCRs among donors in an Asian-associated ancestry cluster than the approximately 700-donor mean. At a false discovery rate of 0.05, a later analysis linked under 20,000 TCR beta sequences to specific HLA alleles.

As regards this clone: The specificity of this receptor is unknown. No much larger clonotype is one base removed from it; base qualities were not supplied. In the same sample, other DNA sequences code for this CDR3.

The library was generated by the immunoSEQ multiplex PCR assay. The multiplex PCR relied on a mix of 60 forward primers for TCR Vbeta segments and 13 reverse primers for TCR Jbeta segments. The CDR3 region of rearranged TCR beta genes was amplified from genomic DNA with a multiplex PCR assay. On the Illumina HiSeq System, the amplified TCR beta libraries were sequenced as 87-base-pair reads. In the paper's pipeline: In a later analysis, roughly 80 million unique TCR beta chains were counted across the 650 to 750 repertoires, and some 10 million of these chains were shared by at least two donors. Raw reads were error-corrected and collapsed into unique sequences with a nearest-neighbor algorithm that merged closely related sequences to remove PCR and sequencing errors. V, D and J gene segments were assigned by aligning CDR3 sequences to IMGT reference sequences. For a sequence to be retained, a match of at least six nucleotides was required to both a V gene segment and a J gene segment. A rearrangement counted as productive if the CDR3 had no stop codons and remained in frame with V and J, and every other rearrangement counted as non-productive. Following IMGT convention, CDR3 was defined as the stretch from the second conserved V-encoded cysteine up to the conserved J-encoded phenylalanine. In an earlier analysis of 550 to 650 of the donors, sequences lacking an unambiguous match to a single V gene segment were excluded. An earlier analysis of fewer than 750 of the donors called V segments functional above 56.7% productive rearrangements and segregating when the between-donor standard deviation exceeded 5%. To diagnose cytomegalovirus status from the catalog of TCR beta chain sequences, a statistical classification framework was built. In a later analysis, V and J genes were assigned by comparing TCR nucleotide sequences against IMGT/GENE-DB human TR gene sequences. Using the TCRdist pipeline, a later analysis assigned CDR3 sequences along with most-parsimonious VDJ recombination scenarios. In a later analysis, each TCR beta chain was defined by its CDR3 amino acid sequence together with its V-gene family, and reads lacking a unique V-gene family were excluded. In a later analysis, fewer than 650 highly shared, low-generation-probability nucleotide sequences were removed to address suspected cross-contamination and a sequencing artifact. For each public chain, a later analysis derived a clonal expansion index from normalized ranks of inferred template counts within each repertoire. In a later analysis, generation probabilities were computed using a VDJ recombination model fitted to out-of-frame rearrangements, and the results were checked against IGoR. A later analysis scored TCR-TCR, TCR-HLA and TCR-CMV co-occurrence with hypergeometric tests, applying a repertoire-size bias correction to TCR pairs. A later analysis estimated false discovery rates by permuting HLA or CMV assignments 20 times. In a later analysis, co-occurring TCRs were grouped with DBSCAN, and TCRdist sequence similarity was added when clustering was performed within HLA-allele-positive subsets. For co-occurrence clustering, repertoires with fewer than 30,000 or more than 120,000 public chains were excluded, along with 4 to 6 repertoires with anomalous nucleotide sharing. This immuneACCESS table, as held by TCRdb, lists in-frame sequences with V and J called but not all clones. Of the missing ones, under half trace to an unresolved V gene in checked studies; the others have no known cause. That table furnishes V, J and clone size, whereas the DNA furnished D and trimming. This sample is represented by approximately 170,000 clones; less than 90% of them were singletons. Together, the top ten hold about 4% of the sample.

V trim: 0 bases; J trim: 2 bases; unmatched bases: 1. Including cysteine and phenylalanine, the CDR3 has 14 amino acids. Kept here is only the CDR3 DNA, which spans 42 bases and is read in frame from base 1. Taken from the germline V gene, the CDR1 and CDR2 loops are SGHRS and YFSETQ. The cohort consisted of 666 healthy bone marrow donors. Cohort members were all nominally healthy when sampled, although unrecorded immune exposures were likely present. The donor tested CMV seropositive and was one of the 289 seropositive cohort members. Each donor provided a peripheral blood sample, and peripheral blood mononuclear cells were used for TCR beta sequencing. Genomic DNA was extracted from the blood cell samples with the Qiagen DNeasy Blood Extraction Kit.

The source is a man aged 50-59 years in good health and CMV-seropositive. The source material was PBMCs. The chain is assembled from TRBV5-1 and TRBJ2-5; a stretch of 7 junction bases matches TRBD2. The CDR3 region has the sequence CASSLAGGQETQYF. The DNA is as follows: TGCGCCAGCAGCTTGGCGGGGGGACAAGAGACCCAGTACTTC.